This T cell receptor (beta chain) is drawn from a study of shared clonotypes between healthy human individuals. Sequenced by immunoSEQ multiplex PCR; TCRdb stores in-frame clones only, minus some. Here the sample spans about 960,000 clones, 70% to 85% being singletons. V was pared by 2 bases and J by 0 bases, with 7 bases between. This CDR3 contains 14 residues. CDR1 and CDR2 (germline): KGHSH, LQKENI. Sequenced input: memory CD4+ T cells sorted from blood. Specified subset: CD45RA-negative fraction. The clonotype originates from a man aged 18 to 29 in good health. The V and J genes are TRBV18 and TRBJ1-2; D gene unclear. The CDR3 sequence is CASSPIDSNYGYTF. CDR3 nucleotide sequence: TGTGCCAGCTCACCAATAGATTCTAACTATGGCTACACCTTC.